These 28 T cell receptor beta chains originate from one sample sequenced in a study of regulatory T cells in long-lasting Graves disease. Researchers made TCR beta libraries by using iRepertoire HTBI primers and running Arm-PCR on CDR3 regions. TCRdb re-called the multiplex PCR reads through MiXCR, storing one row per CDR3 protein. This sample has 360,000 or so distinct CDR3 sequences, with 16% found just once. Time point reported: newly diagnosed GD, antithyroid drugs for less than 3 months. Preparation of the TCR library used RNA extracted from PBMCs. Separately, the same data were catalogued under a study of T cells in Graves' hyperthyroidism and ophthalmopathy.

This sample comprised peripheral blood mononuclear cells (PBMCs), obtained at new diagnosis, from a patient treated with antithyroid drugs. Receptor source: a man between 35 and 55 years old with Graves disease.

The CDR3 DNA follows: TGTGCCACCTCATACGGTGGTGGTGAAGCTTTCTTT. Its translation is CATSYGGGEAFF. The chain combines TRBV6-1 with TRBJ1-1; D gene ambiguous. Germline V lookup: CDR1 MNHNS, CDR2 SASEGT. Trimming removed 10 bases at V and 7 bases at J, with 16 bases between. The CDR3 spans 12 residues.

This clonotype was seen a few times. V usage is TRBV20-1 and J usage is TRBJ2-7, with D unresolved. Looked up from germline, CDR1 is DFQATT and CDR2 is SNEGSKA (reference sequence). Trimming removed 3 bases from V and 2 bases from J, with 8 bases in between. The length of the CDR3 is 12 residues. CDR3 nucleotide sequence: TGCAGTGCTAGGGACGGAGCCTACGAGCAGTACTTC. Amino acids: CSARDGAYEQYF.

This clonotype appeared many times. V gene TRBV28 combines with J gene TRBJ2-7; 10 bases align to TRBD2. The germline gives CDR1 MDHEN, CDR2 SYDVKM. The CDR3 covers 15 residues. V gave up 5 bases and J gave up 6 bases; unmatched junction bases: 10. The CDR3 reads CASSKIAGGAAEQYF. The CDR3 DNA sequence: TGTGCCAGCAGTAAGATAGCGGGGGGCGCCGCCGAGCAGTACTTC.

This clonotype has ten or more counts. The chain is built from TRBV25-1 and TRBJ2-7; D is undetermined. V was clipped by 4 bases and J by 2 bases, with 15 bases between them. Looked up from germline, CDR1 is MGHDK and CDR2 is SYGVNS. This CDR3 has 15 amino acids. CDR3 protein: CASSGNKAGPYEQYF. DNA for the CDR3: TGTGCCAGCAGTGGTAATAAGGCAGGACCCTACGAGCAGTACTTC.

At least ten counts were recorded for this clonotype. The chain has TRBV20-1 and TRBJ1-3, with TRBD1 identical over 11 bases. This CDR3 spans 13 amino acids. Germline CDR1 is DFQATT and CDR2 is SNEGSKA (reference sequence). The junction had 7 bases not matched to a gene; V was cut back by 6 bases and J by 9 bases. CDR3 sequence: CSARGTGGFTIYF. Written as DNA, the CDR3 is TGCAGTGCGCGCGGGACAGGGGGGTTCACCATATATTTT.

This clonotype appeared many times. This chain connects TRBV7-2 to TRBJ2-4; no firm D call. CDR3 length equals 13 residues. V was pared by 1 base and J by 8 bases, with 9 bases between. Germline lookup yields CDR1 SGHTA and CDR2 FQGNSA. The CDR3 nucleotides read TGTGCCAGCAGCTTAGATTCGACGGACATTCAGTACTTC. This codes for CASSLDSTDIQYF. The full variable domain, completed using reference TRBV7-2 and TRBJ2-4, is GAGVSQSPSNKVTEKGKDVELRCDPISGHTALYWYRQSLGQGLEFLIYFQGNSAPDKSGLPSDRFSAERTGGSVSTLTIQRTQQEDSAVYLCASSLDSTDIQYFGAGTRLSVL.

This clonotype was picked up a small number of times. The CDR3 DNA reads TGTGCCAGCAGCCCGGGACTTCCCACCGGGGAGCTGTTTTTT. It encodes CASSPGLPTGELFF. The chain uses TRBV5-4 and TRBJ2-2; D possibly corresponds to TRBD2 (6 bases). The CDR3 runs 14 residues. V was shortened by 4 bases and J by 4 bases, with 11 bases between the two germline ends. Germline loops: CDR1 SGHNT, CDR2 YYREEE (reference sequence).

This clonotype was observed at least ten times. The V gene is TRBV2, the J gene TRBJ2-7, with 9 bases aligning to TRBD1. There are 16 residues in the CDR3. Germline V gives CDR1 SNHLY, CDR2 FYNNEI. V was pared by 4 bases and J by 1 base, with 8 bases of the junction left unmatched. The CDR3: CASSVSGTGKSYEQYF. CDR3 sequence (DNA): TGTGCCAGCAGTGTGTCCGGGACAGGGAAATCCTACGAGCAGTACTTC.

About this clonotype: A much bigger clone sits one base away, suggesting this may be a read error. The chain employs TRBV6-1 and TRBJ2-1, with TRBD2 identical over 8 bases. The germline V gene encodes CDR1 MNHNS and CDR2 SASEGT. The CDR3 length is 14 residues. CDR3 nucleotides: TGTTCCAGCAGCAACGGGGGGGACTACAATGAGCAGTTCTTC. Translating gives CSSSNGGDYNEQFF.

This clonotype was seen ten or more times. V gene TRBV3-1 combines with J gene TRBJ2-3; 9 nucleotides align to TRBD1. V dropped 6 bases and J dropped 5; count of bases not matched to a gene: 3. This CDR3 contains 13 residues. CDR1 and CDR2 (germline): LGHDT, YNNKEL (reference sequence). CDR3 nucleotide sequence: TGTGCCAGCAGTCAGGACAGGGGAGATACGCAGTATTTT. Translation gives CASSQDRGDTQYF.

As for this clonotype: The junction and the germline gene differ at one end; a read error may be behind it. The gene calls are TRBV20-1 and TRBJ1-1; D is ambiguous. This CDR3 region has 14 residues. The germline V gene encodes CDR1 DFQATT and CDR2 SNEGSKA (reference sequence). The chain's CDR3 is CSARPTEMNAEAFF. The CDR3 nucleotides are TGCAGTGCTAGACCGACCGAGATGAACGCTGAAGCTTTCTTT.

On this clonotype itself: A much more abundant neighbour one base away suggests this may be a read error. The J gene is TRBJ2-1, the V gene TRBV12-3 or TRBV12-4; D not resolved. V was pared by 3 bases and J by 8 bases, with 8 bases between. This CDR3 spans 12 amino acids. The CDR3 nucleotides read TGTGCCAGCAGTTTCAGGCGTTATGAGCAGTTCTTC. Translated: CASSFRRYEQFF.

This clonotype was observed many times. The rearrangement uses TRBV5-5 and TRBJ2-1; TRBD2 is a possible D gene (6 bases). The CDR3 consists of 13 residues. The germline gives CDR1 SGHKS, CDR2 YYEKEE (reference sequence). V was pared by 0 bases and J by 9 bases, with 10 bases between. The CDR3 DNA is TGTGCCAGCAGCTTGGGGGGAGGCGGTGAGCAGTTCTTC. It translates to CASSLGGGGEQFF.

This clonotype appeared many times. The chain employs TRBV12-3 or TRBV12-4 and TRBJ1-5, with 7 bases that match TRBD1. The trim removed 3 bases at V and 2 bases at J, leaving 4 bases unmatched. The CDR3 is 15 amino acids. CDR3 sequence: CASSFGDRGNQPQHF. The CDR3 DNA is TGTGCCAGCAGTTTCGGAGACAGGGGCAATCAGCCCCAGCATTTT.

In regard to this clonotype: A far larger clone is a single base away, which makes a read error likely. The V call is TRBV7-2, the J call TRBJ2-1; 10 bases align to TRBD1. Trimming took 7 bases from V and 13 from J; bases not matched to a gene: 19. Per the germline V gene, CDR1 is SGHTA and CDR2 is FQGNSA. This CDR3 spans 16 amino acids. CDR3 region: CASKSMGDRGRETQFF. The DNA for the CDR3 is TGTGCCAGCAAGAGTATGGGGGACAGGGGCAGGGAGACCCAGTTCTTC.

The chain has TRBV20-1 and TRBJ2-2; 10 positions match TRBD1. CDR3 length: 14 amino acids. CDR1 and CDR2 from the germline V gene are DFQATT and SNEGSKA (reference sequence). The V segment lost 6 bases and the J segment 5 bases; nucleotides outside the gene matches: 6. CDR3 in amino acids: CSASRTGGTGELFF. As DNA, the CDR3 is TGCAGTGCATCTCGGACAGGGGGTACCGGGGAGCTGTTTTTT.

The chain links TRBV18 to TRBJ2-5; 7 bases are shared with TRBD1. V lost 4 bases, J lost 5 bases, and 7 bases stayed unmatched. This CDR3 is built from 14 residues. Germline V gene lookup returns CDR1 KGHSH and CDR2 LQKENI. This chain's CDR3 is CASSQRQGAETQYF. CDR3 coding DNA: TGTGCCAGCTCACAACGACAGGGAGCGGAGACCCAGTACTTC.

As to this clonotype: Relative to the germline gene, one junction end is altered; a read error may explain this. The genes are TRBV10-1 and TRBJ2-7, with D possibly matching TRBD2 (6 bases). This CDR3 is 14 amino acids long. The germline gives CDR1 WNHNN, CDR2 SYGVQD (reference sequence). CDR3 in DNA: TGCGCCAGCAGTAAGTCGAGCGGGTCCCCCGAGCAGTACTTC. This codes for CASSKSSGSPEQYF.

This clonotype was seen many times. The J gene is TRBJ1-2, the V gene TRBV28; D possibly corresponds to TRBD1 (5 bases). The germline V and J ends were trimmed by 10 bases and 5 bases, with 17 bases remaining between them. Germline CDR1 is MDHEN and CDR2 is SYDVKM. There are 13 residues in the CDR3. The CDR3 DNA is TGTGCCACTTCGAGGCAGGGAGGGTATGGCTACACCTTC. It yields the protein CATSRQGGYGYTF.

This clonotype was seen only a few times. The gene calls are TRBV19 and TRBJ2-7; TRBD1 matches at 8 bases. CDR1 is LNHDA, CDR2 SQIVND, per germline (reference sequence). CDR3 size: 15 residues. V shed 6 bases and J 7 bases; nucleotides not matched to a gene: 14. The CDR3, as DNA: TGTGCCAGTAGCCAGACTAGGACAGGGAGCGGGGAGCAGTACTTC. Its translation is CASSQTRTGSGEQYF.

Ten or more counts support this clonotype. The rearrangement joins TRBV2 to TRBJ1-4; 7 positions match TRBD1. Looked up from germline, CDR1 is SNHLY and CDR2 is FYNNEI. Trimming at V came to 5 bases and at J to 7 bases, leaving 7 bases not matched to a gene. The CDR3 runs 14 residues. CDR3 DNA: TGTGCCAGCAGTCCCGACAGGGTGTTTGAAAAACTGTTTTTT. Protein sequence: CASSPDRVFEKLFF.

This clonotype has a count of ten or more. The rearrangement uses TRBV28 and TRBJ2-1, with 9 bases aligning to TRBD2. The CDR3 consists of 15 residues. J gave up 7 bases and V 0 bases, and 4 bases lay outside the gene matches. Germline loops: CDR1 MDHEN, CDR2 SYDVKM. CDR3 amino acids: CASSLWGGGGNEQFF. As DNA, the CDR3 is TGTGCCAGCAGTTTATGGGGCGGGGGGGGGAATGAGCAGTTCTTC.

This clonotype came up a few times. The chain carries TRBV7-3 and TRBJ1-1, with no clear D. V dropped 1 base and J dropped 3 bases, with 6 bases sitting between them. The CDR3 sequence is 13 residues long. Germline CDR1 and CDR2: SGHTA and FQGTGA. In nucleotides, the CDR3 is TGTGCCAGCAGCTTAATGCCTTACACTGAAGCTTTCTTT. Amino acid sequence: CASSLMPYTEAFF.

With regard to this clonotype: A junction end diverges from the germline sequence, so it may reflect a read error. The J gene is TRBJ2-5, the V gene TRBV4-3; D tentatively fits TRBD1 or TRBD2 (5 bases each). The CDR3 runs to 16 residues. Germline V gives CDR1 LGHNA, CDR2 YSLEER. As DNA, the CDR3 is TGTGCCAGCAGCCAAGAGAGGGGCAGGGAGCAAGAGACCCAGTACTTC. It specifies CASSQERGREQETQYF.

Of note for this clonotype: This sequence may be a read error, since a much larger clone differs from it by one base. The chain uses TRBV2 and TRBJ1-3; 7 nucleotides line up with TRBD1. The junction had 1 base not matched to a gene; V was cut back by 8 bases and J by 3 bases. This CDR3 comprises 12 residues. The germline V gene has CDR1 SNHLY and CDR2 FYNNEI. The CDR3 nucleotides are TGTGCCAGCGGGGACAGTGGAAACACCATATATTTT. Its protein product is CASGDSGNTIYF.

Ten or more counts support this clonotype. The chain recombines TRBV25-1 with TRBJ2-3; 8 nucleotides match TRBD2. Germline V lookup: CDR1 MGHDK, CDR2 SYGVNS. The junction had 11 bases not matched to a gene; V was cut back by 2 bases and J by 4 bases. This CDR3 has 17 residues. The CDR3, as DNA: TGTGCCAGCAGTGAAGCGGCGGGGGGCCCTCGGGCAGATACGCAGTATTTT. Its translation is CASSEAAGGPRADTQYF. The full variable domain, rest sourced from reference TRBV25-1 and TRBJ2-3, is EADIYQTPRYLVIGTGKKITLECSQTMGHDKMYWYQQDPGMELHLIHYSYGVNSTEKGDLSSESTVSRIRTEHFPLTLESARPSHTSQYLCASSEAAGGPRADTQYFGPGTRLTVL.

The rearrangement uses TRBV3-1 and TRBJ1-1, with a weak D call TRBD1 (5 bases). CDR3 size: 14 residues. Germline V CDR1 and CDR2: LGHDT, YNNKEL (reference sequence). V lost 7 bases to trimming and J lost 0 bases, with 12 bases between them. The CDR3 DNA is TGTGCCAGCACCGGGGGGGATATGAACACTGAAGCTTTCTTT. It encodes CASTGGDMNTEAFF.

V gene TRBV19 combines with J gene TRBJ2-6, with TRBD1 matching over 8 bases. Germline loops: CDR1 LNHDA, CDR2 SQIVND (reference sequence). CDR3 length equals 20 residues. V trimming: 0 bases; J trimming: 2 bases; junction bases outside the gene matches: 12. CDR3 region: CASSIDTGGLPPPGANVLTF. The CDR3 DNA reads TGTGCCAGTAGTATAGATACAGGGGGTCTTCCACCCCCTGGGGCCAACGTCCTGACTTTC. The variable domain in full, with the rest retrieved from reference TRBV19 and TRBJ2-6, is DGGITQSPKYLFRKEGQNVTLSCEQNLNHDAMYWYRQDPGQGLRLIYYSQIVNDFQKGDIAEGYSVSREKKESFPLTVTSAQKNPTAFYLCASSIDTGGLPPPGANVLTFGAGSRLTVL.